The 4 T cell receptor beta chains below come from one sample, sequenced in a study of blood T cell repertoires in COVID-19 (dated by TCRdb to about 2020). Preparation of the library involved the immunoSEQ multiplex PCR assay. What TCRdb holds here is the immuneACCESS table cut down to in-frame rearrangements. Part of the clones is not present; checked against another copy, under half of the missing clones reflect an unresolved V gene, and the others are unexplained. Here the sample has approximately 180,000 clones; approximately 87% occur a single time. The leading ten clones occupy roughly an eighth of the sample. The sample consisted of peripheral blood. These receptors came from a woman aged 70 to 79 with COVID-19, enrolled during active disease.

The chain carries TRBV7-8 and TRBJ1-5, with 8 bases that match TRBD1. The CDR3 has 15 amino acids. The V segment lost 3 bases and the J segment 6 bases; nucleotides outside the gene matches: 7. Germline CDR1 and CDR2: SGHVS and FQNEAQ. The CDR3 protein is CASSLGAGGGQPQHF. CDR3 in DNA: TGTGCCAGCAGCTTGGGCGCAGGGGGCGGTCAGCCCCAGCATTTT.

The chain is built from TRBV18 and TRBJ1-1; 7 bases match TRBD1. Germline lookup yields CDR1 KGHSH and CDR2 LQKENI. CDR3 length: 14 amino acids. V lost 3 bases to trimming and J lost 3 bases; unmatched junction nucleotides: 4. The CDR3 nucleotides are TGTGCCAGCTCACCCGTGACAGGGTACACTGAAGCTTTCTTT. This sequence encodes CASSPVTGYTEAFF.

CDR3: CASSFAGDYGYTF. The CDR3, as DNA: TGCGCCAGCAGCTTTGCGGGGGACTATGGCTACACCTTC. The V gene is TRBV5-1, the J gene TRBJ1-2, with D perhaps TRBD1 (5 bases). Per the germline V gene, CDR1 is SGHRS and CDR2 is YFSETQ. Deletions cut 2 bases from V and 3 bases from J, with 8 bases between. The CDR3 sequence is 13 residues long.

V usage is TRBV5-1 and J usage is TRBJ2-7; TRBD2 matches at 7 bases. The V and J ends lost 1 base and 6 bases, in that order; junction bases with no gene match: 7. CDR1 and CDR2 (germline): SGHRS, YFSETQ. The CDR3 has 14 residues. CDR3 nucleotide sequence: TGCGCCAGCAGCTTGTATGGCGGGAGTCGCGAGCAGTACTTC. This gives the protein CASSLYGGSREQYF.